A selection of T cell receptor beta chains follows, all from one sample in a study of a mutant IDH1 vaccine in newly diagnosed glioma. Some clones are missing from TCRdb's copy, which holds only in-frame ones; the method was immunoSEQ multiplex PCR. Of 35,000 to 45,000 clones in the sample, roughly nine tenths were seen once. The antigens for these receptors are not known. The specimen was PBMCs, collected from a glioma patient whose treatment included an IDH1 peptide vaccine. The receptors derive from a middle-aged man with glioma. Both conserved end residues are part of each CDR3. The order of the fields is clone size, J gene, D gene, V gene, CDR3 DNA, CDR3 protein. The D gene is left open where the match is weak. For some rows the clone size is stated as once, few or many, or as a class when expanded; others skip it.

>once|TRBJ1-6|TRBD1|TRBV6-6
TGTGCCAGCAGTCCCAGGGACAGATTTTCACCCCTCCACTTT
CASSPRDRFSPLHF
>NA|TRBJ2-1|NA|TRBV19
TGTGCCAGTAGTTTGGAACCCAATGAGCAGTTCTTC
CASSLEPNEQFF
>NA|TRBJ2-1|NA|TRBV7-2
TGTGCCAGCGCACAGGGTAGCTACAATGAGCAGTTCTTC
CASAQGSYNEQFF
>NA|TRBJ1-2|NA|TRBV28
TGTGCCAGCAGTTTAGGGGCTGCTTATGGCTACACCTTC
CASSLGAAYGYTF
>NA|TRBJ2-7|NA|TRBV27
TGTGCCAGCAGTAAAGGGGTACTAGGGGACGAGCAGTACTTC
CASSKGVLGDEQYF
>NA|TRBJ2-7|NA|TRBV5-1
TGCGCCAGCAGCTTGGATGTGACAGCCTACGAGCAGTACTTC
CASSLDVTAYEQYF
>NA|TRBJ1-1|NA|TRBV19
TGTGCCAGTAGTATACAAGTTCAAGACACTGAAGCTTTCTTT
CASSIQVQDTEAFF
>once|TRBJ1-4|NA|TRBV20-1
TGCAGTGCTAGTAGTTGGGAAAAACTGTTTTTT
CSASSWEKLFF
>once|TRBJ2-2|TRBD2|TRBV11-2
TGTGCCAGCAGCTCCATTAGCGGGACGAACACCGGGGAGCTGTTTTTT
CASSSISGTNTGELFF
>NA|TRBJ1-1|NA|TRBV14
TGTGCCAGCAGCGATACCGGGGGATTAGACACTGAAGCTTTCTTT
CASSDTGGLDTEAFF
>few|TRBJ2-1|NA|TRBV15
TGTGCCACCACTAAGAGAGGGAATGAGCAGTTCTTC
CATTKRGNEQFF
>once|TRBJ1-3|NA|TRBV28
TGTGCCAGCAGTTTAAGGGACCCGGGTCGCAGTATATATTTT
CASSLRDPGRSIYF
>NA|TRBJ2-5|NA|TRBV29-1
TGCAGCGTTGGACTGCTGGGGGAGACCCAGTACTTC
CSVGLLGETQYF
>NA|TRBJ2-1|TRBD2|TRBV27
TGTGCCAGCAGTTTGTTAGCGGGAGGCGGGGAGCAGTTCTTC
CASSLLAGGGEQFF
>NA|TRBJ1-5|NA|TRBV7-2
TGTGCCAGCAGCCTAACAGATTTTCCCCAGCATTTT
CASSLTDFPQHF
>NA|TRBJ1-1|NA|TRBV6-1
TGTGCCAGCAGTATAGGTGGCCCGAACACTGAAGCTTTCTTT
CASSIGGPNTEAFF
>NA|TRBJ1-3|NA|TRBV7-9
TGTGCCAGCAGTCCCGTCGGGCAGGTTGGAAACACCATATATTTT
CASSPVGQVGNTIYF
>NA|TRBJ1-3|NA|TRBV10-3
TGTGCCATCAGTCCGACAGCTACCTCTGGAAACACCATATATTTT
CAISPTATSGNTIYF
>once|TRBJ1-2|NA|TRBV29-1
TGCAGCGTTGAAGATCTTGAGGGACTAAATAACTATGGCTACACCTTC
CSVEDLEGLNNYGYTF
>NA|TRBJ2-3|NA|TRBV7-8
TGTGCCAGCAGCTTTGGGCAGGGTGGAGATACGCAGTATTTT
CASSFGQGGDTQYF
>NA|TRBJ2-3|NA|TRBV7-2
TGTGCCAGCAGTCAAAACATGGGATTTACCACAGATACGCAGTATTTT
CASSQNMGFTTDTQYF
>NA|TRBJ2-2|TRBD1|TRBV6-1
TGTGCCAGCCGACTGGGACAGGAGAACACCGGGGAGCTGTTTTTT
CASRLGQENTGELFF
>NA|TRBJ1-4|NA|TRBV28
TGTGCCAGCAGTTTAGGGGAGAGGGCTCTGTTTTTT
CASSLGERALFF
>NA|TRBJ1-3|NA|TRBV6-5
TGTGCCAGCAGTTACTCACCGGGAAACACCATATATTTT
CASSYSPGNTIYF
>NA|TRBJ2-3|NA|TRBV7-3
TGTGCCAGCAGCGGTAGTAGAGGAGATACGCAGTATTTT
CASSGSRGDTQYF
>NA|TRBJ1-4|TRBD1|TRBV4-1
TGCGCCAGCAGCCTACCCACAGGGGGGAACGAAAAACTGTTTTTT
CASSLPTGGNEKLFF
>NA|TRBJ2-2|TRBD2|TRBV6-1
TGTGCCAGCAGTGCCTGGCGGACTAGGGGTTACGGGGAGCTGTTTTTT
CASSAWRTRGYGELFF
>NA|TRBJ2-7|NA|TRBV7-9
TGTGCCAGCAGCTTAGAAGGGCGTTGGGCCTACGAGCAGTACTTC
CASSLEGRWAYEQYF
>NA|TRBJ1-2|TRBD1|TRBV7-9
TGTGCCAGCAGCCTAGGACAGGGAAAAGCTAACTATGGCTACACCTTC
CASSLGQGKANYGYTF
>NA|TRBJ1-2|TRBD1|TRBV28
TGTGCCAGCAATTGGGACAGGGGGAACTATGGCTACACCTTC
CASNWDRGNYGYTF
>NA|TRBJ1-3|NA|TRBV9
TGTGCCAGCAGCCCCTGGACAGTCGGAAACACCATATATTTT
CASSPWTVGNTIYF
>NA|TRBJ2-3|NA|TRBV7-2
TGTGCCAGCAGCTTATTCACAGGCAGCTACACAGATACGCAGTATTTT
CASSLFTGSYTDTQYF
>NA|TRBJ1-1|TRBD1|TRBV2
TGTGCCAGCAGTGAGGGACAGGGGTGGACTGAAGCTTTCTTT
CASSEGQGWTEAFF
>once|TRBJ1-2|NA|TRBV28
TGTGCCAGCACCCCAGGACTGAGCGGCTATGGCTACACCTTC
CASTPGLSGYGYTF
>once|TRBJ1-2|NA|TRBV19
TGTGCCAGTAGTATTGGATCTGGGGGCGGCTACACCTTC
CASSIGSGGGYTF
>NA|TRBJ1-3|NA|TRBV10-3
TGTGCCAGTGGGGAAAAGTCAGGAGGCTCTGGAAACACCATATATTTT
CASGEKSGGSGNTIYF